This T cell receptor (beta chain) was identified in a study of PD-L1 blockade in urothelial cancer. Study-level information: Blood drawn 3 weeks (second dose) and 6 weeks after treatment start was analyzed. A median blood sample held roughly 150,000 T cells and under 85,000 unique TCRs. Study-wide results and limits: Below-median pretreatment blood TCR clonality predicted better survival.

The CDR3 loop spans 16 amino acids. Trimming pared 5 bases from V and 2 bases from J, leaving 16 bases between. CDR1 and CDR2 (germline): LNHDA, SQIVND (reference sequence). Sequenced by immunoSEQ multiplex PCR; TCRdb stores in-frame clones only, minus some. The repertoire consists of around 50,000 clones, with approximately 90% occurring once and the leading ten covering 2% to 3%. This clone was observed a handful of times. What it binds is not known. Time point given: peripheral blood 6 weeks after treatment start. The chain links TRBV19 to TRBJ1-5, with D possibly being TRBD1 (6 bases). The source was PBMCs, collected around atezolizumab (anti-PD-L1) treatment. This clonotype was obtained from a man in his sixties with urothelial cancer. In DNA form, the CDR3 reads TGTGCCAGTAGTCCAACGACAGGTTACGGCAATCAGCCCCAGCATTTT. This sequence encodes CASSPTTGYGNQPQHF.